This T cell receptor (beta chain) derives from a study of blood T cell repertoires in COVID-19. The overall study: Specimens from acute and convalescent COVID-19 originated in the United States, Italy and Spain. The cDNA or gDNA used as material had been derived from T cells, B-cell-depleted T cells, or PBMCs.

The trim removed 6 bases at V and 5 bases at J, leaving 4 bases unmatched. The CDR3 length is 14 residues. The germline CDR1 and CDR2 sequences are ENHRY and SYGVKD. Original handling: From reference gene primer amplification, estimates of nucleated cell counts were derived. The data were produced by immunoSEQ multiplex PCR, yet TCRdb's version contains in-frame clones alone and is incomplete. Clone size and the V and J calls come from that table; the DNA yielded D and trimming. The sample includes under 300,000 clones, around 86% of them seen just once. The sequenced sample consisted of peripheral blood. The V call is TRBV10-3, the J call TRBJ1-6; 7 bases fit TRBD1. The TCR comes from a woman aged 60-75 years with active or convalescent COVID-19. The CDR3 here is CAIRFGQDNSPLHF. The CDR3 DNA reads TGTGCCATCAGATTTGGACAGGATAATTCACCCCTCCACTTT.